The 27 T cell receptor beta chains below were found in one sample sequenced in a study of metastatic and nonmetastatic thyroid tumors. Thyroid surgery was performed in patients who had received no treatment beforehand. With MiXCR, TCRdb reprocessed the PCR reads. The sample gives 25,000 to 40,000 clones, approximately 7% of which show up once; 35% to 50% is in the top ten. Sequencing was done on a sample of blood. The receptors come from a female donor with papillary thyroid cancer or a benign thyroid nodule (not recorded which). Some clones in this sample may be carry-over from other donors' samples.

Turning to this clone: A much larger clone differs from this one at a single base, so this may be a read error. The same CDR3 is also encoded by other DNA sequences in this sample. The rearrangement joins TRBV20-1 to TRBJ1-1; D ambiguous. Germline V gene lookup returns CDR1 DFQATT and CDR2 SNEGSKA (reference sequence). The CDR3 is 16 amino acids. The CDR3 protein is CSARVVRSEVNTEAFF. The DNA for the CDR3 is TGCAGCGCTAGGGTTGTTCGGTCAGAGGTGAACACTGAAGCTTTCTTT.

At least ten counts were recorded for this clone. The chain carries TRBV29-1 and TRBJ2-1; 14 bases agree with TRBD2. The germline CDR1 and CDR2 sequences are SQVTM and ANQGSEA. The ends lost 3 bases at V and 0 bases at J; junction bases unmatched: 4. The CDR3 loop spans 17 amino acids. CDR3 protein: CSVEGLAGDRSYNEQFF. CDR3 nucleotide sequence: TGCAGCGTTGAGGGACTAGCGGGAGACCGCTCCTACAATGAGCAGTTCTTC.

This clone has a count of ten or more. The CDR3 DNA reads TGTGCCAACCAGGGAAGCGCTATCGAGACCCAGTACTTC. This translates into CANQGSAIETQYF. The chain employs TRBV2 and TRBJ2-5; the D gene is possibly TRBD1 (5 bases). V lost 10 bases, J lost 5 bases, and 17 bases lay in between. This CDR3 comprises 13 residues. Germline CDR1 is SNHLY and CDR2 is FYNNEI.

With respect to this clone: A much larger clone differs by one base, so this may be a read error. The chain has TRBV5-6 and TRBJ2-1; 9 bases are a match to TRBD1. In germline, CDR1 is SGHDT, CDR2 YYEEEE. CDR3 length equals 16 residues. CDR3 sequence reads: CVSSLYRGPQYNEQFF. DNA for the CDR3: TGTGTCAGCAGCTTGTACAGGGGGCCTCAATACAATGAGCAGTTCTTC.

This clone has at least ten counts. This rearrangement joins TRBV7-3 to TRBJ1-3; unclear D gene. The V gene's germline CDR1 is SGHTA and CDR2 FQGTGA. The CDR3 is 17 residues long. V lost 0 bases to trimming and J lost 3 bases, with 15 bases between them. CDR3 region: CASSLTPPGTVGNTIYF. CDR3 in DNA: TGTGCCAGCAGCTTAACGCCCCCCGGAACGGTTGGAAACACCATATATTTT.

This clone came up many times. This chain links TRBV20-1 with TRBJ1-1; D is uncertain. The germline V gene encodes CDR1 DFQATT and CDR2 SNEGSKA (reference sequence). CDR3 length: 13 amino acids. The V and J ends lost 1 base and 7 bases respectively, with 13 bases between them. In DNA form, the CDR3 reads TGCAGTGCTAGAGGGTCTGAGATCGGTGAAGCTTTCTTT. It yields the protein CSARGSEIGEAFF.

Turning to this clone: Just one base apart from a much larger clone, this may be a read error. This chain uses TRBV5-3 with TRBJ1-1; D is perhaps TRBD1 (5 bases). TRBV5-3 is an open reading frame whose function is uncertain. CDR3 size: 16 residues. Trimming shortened V by 4 bases and J by 0 bases, and 16 bases separated the two germline ends. The CDR3 bases are TGTGCCAGAAGCCCCGTGAGGAGGGGTATGAACACTGAAGCTTTCTTT. Translation: CARSPVRRGMNTEAFF.

About this clone: This clone may be a read error of a much larger clone one base away. The chain couples TRBV11-2 to TRBJ2-1; TRBD2 agrees at 11 bases. Looked up from germline, CDR1 is SGHAT and CDR2 is FQNNGV. Trimming at V came to 5 bases and at J to 0 bases, leaving 9 bases not matched to a gene. The CDR3 is made up of 18 amino acids. CDR3 residues: CASSNFGTSGNSYNEQFF. The DNA for the CDR3 is TGTGCCAGCAGCAATTTTGGGACTAGCGGAAACTCCTACAATGAGCAGTTCTTC.

This clone was recorded many times. This rearrangement joins TRBV19 to TRBJ2-4; 12 bases fit TRBD1. Germline CDR1 is LNHDA and CDR2 is SQIVND (reference sequence). V shed 6 bases and J 8 bases; nucleotides not matched to a gene: 5. The CDR3 has 14 amino acids. CDR3 loop: CASRPGTGGDIQYF. Written as DNA, the CDR3 is TGTGCCAGTAGGCCCGGGACAGGGGGCGACATTCAGTACTTC.

As to this clone: A clone one base away is much larger, so this may be a read error. This chain joins TRBV24-1 and TRBJ2-1; 7 bases fit TRBD2. CDR1 is KGHDR and CDR2 is SFDVKD in the germline V gene. The ends lost 9 bases at V and 3 bases at J; junction bases unmatched: 13. The CDR3 has 16 amino acids. For the CDR3, the DNA is TGTGCCACCTGGGATGCGACGGGAGGAAGCTACAATGAGCAGTTCTTC. As protein: CATWDATGGSYNEQFF.

This clone was detected many times. The J gene is TRBJ1-4, the V gene TRBV12-3 or TRBV12-4; D is unclear. V lost 5 bases to trimming and J lost 8 bases, with 12 bases between them. CDR3 length: 13 residues. Here the CDR3 reads CASSVNPREKLFF. CDR3 DNA sequence: TGTGCCAGCAGTGTAAACCCAAGGGAAAAACTGTTTTTT.

This clone appeared a few times. The junction does not match germline at one end; this may be a read error. The J gene is TRBJ1-5, the V gene TRBV19; 9 nucleotides match TRBD1. This CDR3 is 15 amino acids long. The V gene's germline CDR1 is LNHDA and CDR2 SQIVND (reference sequence). CDR3 protein: CASRRDRAGSQPKHF. CDR3 bases: TGTGCCAGTAGGCGGGACAGGGCGGGAAGTCAGCCCAAGCATTTT.

This rearrangement joins TRBV11-1 to TRBJ2-1; 9 bases are shared with TRBD2. Looked up from germline, CDR1 is SGHAT and CDR2 is FQDESV (reference sequence). This CDR3 comprises 16 residues. V was pared by 2 bases and J by 4 bases, with 6 bases of the junction left unmatched. CDR3 region: CASSLWASGEYNEQFF. CDR3 nucleotide sequence: TGTGCCAGCAGCTTATGGGCTAGCGGGGAGTACAATGAGCAGTTCTTC.

This clone was detected ten times or more. The chain is built from TRBV9 and TRBJ2-7; 7 nucleotides align to TRBD2. Trimming at V came to 0 bases and at J to 5 bases, leaving 8 bases not matched to a gene. The CDR3 runs to 15 residues. Germline V CDR1 and CDR2: SGDLS, YYNGEE. This chain's CDR3 is CASSVAFAGENEQYF. The DNA for the CDR3 is TGTGCCAGCAGCGTAGCCTTCGCGGGAGAGAACGAGCAGTACTTC.

This clone was counted many times. This chain joins TRBV6-8 and TRBJ2-7; D unresolved. This CDR3 has 16 amino acids. Germline loops: CDR1 MNHGY, CDR2 SAAAGT. Trimming took 0 bases from V and 0 from J, leaving 12 bases between them. The CDR3 sequence is CASSYSRAVSSYEQYF. The CDR3 bases are TGTGCCAGCAGTTACTCTAGGGCAGTTAGCTCCTACGAGCAGTACTTC.

A remark on this clone: This may be a read error: a much more frequent sequence differs by one nucleotide. This chain links TRBV3-1 with TRBJ2-2; the match to TRBD1 covers 9 bases. The CDR3 sequence is 15 residues long. Germline values: CDR1 LGHDT, CDR2 YNNKEL (reference sequence). The CDR3 DNA reads TGTGTCAGCAGCCGGACAGGGGTTTCCACCGGGGAGCTGTTTTTT. Translated: CVSSRTGVSTGELFF. Together with reference TRBV3-1 and TRBJ2-2, the CDR3 gives the full variable domain: DTAVSQTPKYLVTQMGNDKSIKCEQNLGHDTMYWYKQDSKKFLKIMFSYNNKELIINETVPNRFSPKSPDKAHLNLHINSLELGDSAVYFCVSSRTGVSTGELFFGEGSRLTVL.

This clone was recorded at least ten times. This chain links TRBV6-2 or TRBV6-3 with TRBJ2-1; TRBD2 agrees at 7 bases. With V trimmed by 6 bases and J by 9 bases, 8 bases remained unmatched. Germline V CDR1 and CDR2: MNHEY, SVGEGT. The CDR3 is 13 residues long. The CDR3 DNA sequence: TGTGCCAGCAGACTGACTAGCCCCTCTGAGCAGTTCTTC. Translating it yields CASRLTSPSEQFF.

At least ten counts were recorded for this clone. The rearrangement links TRBV6-1 to TRBJ1-1; TRBD1 aligns across 8 bases. This CDR3 spans 15 amino acids. Germline V gives CDR1 MNHNS, CDR2 SASEGT. The J segment lost 3 bases and the V segment lost 0 bases, leaving 3 bases of the junction unmatched. The CDR3, as DNA: TGTGCCAGCAGTGAAGCTCAGGGGGCATACACTGAAGCTTTCTTT. Its translation: CASSEAQGAYTEAFF.

This clone has a count of ten or more. The gene calls are TRBV12-3 or TRBV12-4 and TRBJ2-7; D gene uncertain. There are 12 residues in the CDR3. V shed 8 bases and J shed 0 bases, with 8 bases lying between them. CDR3: CASVGSSYEQYF. Written as DNA, the CDR3 is TGTGCCAGCGTGGGCAGCTCCTACGAGCAGTACTTC.

At least ten counts were recorded for this clone. The chain combines TRBV24-1 with TRBJ2-1, with D perhaps matching TRBD1 (5 bases). Germline V gene data show CDR1 as KGHDR and CDR2 as SFDVKD. This CDR3 is built from 16 residues. Trimming removed 4 bases from V and 0 bases from J, with 12 bases in between. CDR3 protein: CATSDARVGSYNEQFF. The CDR3 bases are TGTGCCACCAGTGACGCCAGGGTAGGCTCCTACAATGAGCAGTTCTTC.

This clone was observed many times. Within the sample, other DNA sequences also encode this same CDR3. The rearrangement uses TRBV6-2 or TRBV6-3 and TRBJ1-3; no clear D gene. V lost 4 bases, J lost 4 bases, and 11 bases lay in between. The germline gives CDR1 MNHEY, CDR2 SVGEGT. This CDR3 has 14 residues. CDR3 loop: CASSLDDSGNTIYF. The CDR3, as DNA: TGTGCCAGCAGTTTGGACGATTCCGGAAACACCATATATTTT.

The table lists this clone with many counts. The chain carries TRBV10-3 and TRBJ2-7; D not certain. Per the germline V gene, CDR1 is ENHRY and CDR2 is SYGVKD. The ends were cut back, 3 bases at V and 4 bases at J, with 16 bases in the middle. The CDR3 runs to 15 residues. The DNA of the CDR3 is TGTGCCATCAGTGACTTACTGCTAGTCGGGTACGAGCAGTACTTC. Translation gives CAISDLLLVGYEQYF.

A few counts support this clone. This could be a read error, since a much larger clone is one nucleotide away. The chain carries TRBV12-3 or TRBV12-4 and TRBJ1-5; D is ambiguous. Trimming removed 4 bases at V and 0 bases at J, with 10 bases between. The CDR3 spans 15 residues. The CDR3 nucleotides are TGTGCCAGCAGTTCATACGGCGATAGCAATCAGCCCCAGCATTTT. Translated, it gives CASSSYGDSNQPQHF.

This clone was detected ten times or more. V and J are TRBV19 and TRBJ1-5, with unresolved D. The V gene lost 0 bases and the J gene lost 5 bases, with 11 bases spanning the gap. Germline V gene lookup returns CDR1 LNHDA and CDR2 SQIVND (reference sequence). The CDR3 totals 15 residues. The CDR3 here is CASSIDGRSYQPQHF. CDR3 DNA: TGTGCCAGTAGTATAGATGGTAGGAGTTATCAGCCCCAGCATTTT.

This clone was counted ten times or more. This rearrangement joins TRBV7-9 to TRBJ2-7; D is uncertain. Trimming shortened V by 2 bases and J by 3 bases, and 8 bases separated the two germline ends. The CDR3 is 13 residues long. Per the germline V gene, CDR1 is SEHNR and CDR2 is FQNEAQ (reference sequence). For the CDR3, the DNA is TGTGCCAGCAGCTTATTCTTAGGCTACGAGCAGTACTTC. Its protein is CASSLFLGYEQYF.

This clone appeared many times. This chain joins TRBV4-1 and TRBJ2-7; D remains unclear. CDR1 MGHRA and CDR2 YSYEKL come from the germline V gene. Trimming shortened V by 1 base and J by 3 bases, and 13 bases separated the two germline ends. This CDR3 comprises 15 residues. The CDR3 DNA sequence: TGCGCCAGCAGCCAAGCCCAACAGACTGTCTACGAGCAGTACTTC. Its translation is CASSQAQQTVYEQYF.

In its sample, this clone was seen many times. The rearrangement links TRBV27 to TRBJ1-1; D is ambiguous. The germline V and J ends were trimmed by 0 bases and 1 base, with 12 bases remaining between them. The CDR3 has 16 residues. The V gene's germline CDR1 is MNHEY and CDR2 SMNVEV (reference sequence). The DNA of the CDR3 is TGTGCCAGCAGTTTATCTGCGGACGGTTGGAACACTGAAGCTTTCTTT. Protein sequence: CASSLSADGWNTEAFF.